This T cell receptor beta chain is drawn from a study of CD8 T cells in ankylosing spondylitis. Whole-study findings and limits: A motif of 7 to 9 highly homologous TCR beta variants was seen as apparently characteristic of ankylosing spondylitis blood.

The CDR3 has 18 residues. Germline-derived CDR1 and CDR2 are DFQATT and SNEGSKA (reference sequence). Germline trimming cut 3 bases from V and 0 bases from J; bases unmatched to any gene: 10. In TCRdb, the 5' RACE reads were re-called with MiXCR into one record per CDR3 protein. The sample has fewer than 650,000 distinct CDR3 sequences; roughly an eighth are singletons. This clonotype turned up a few times. What it recognizes is unknown. This sequence was found in a male donor with ankylosing spondylitis. V is TRBV20-1 and J is TRBJ2-1, with 11 bases lining up with TRBD2. Sequencing was carried out using blood, either unsorted or a sorted T cell fraction (not recorded which). Written as DNA, the CDR3 is TGCAGTGCTAGGGGGACTAGCGGCGCCTACGGCTCCTACAATGAGCAGTTCTTC. Translation gives CSARGTSGAYGSYNEQFF.